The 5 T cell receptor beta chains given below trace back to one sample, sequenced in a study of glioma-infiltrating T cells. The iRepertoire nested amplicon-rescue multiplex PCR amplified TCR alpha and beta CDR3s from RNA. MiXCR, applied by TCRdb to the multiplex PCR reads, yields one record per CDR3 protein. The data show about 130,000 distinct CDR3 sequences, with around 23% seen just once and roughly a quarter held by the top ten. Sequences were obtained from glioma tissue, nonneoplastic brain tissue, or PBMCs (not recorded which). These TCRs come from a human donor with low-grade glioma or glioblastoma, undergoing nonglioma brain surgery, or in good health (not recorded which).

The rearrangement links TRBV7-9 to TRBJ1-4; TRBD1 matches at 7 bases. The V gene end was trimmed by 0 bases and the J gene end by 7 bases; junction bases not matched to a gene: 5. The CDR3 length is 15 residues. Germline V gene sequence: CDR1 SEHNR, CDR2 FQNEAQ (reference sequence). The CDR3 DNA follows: TGTGCCAGCAGCTTAGCTTGGACAGGAGTTGAAAAACTGTTTTTT. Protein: CASSLAWTGVEKLFF.

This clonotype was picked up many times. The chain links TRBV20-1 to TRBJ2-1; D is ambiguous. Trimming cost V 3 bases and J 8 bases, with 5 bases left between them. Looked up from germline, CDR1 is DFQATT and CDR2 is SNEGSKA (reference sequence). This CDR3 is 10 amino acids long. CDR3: CSARSDEQFF. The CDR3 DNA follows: TGCAGTGCTAGGAGTGATGAGCAGTTCTTC.

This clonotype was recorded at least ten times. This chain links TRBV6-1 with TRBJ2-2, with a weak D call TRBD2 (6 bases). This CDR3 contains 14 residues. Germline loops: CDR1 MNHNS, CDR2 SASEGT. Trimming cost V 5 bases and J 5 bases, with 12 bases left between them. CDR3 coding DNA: TGTGCCAGCAGTTATGGTAGCGGTACCGGGGAGCTGTTTTTT. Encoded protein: CASSYGSGTGELFF.

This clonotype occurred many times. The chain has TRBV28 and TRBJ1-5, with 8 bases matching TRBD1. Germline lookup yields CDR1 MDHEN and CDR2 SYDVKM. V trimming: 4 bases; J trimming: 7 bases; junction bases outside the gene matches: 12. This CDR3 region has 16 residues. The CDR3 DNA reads TGTGCCAGCAGTTCCGCAGTACAGGGGGGGGGACAGCCCCAGCATTTT. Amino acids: CASSSAVQGGGQPQHF.

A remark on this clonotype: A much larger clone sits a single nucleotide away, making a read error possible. DNA for the CDR3: TGTGCCAGCAGTGAAGTTAACATAATCTATGGCTACACCTTC. This sequence encodes CASSEVNIIYGYTF. V is TRBV27 and J is TRBJ1-2; D is uncertain. The V end was cut by 5 bases, the J end by 4 bases, with 14 bases between. The CDR3 consists of 14 residues. CDR1 is MNHEY and CDR2 is SMNVEV in the germline V gene (reference sequence).